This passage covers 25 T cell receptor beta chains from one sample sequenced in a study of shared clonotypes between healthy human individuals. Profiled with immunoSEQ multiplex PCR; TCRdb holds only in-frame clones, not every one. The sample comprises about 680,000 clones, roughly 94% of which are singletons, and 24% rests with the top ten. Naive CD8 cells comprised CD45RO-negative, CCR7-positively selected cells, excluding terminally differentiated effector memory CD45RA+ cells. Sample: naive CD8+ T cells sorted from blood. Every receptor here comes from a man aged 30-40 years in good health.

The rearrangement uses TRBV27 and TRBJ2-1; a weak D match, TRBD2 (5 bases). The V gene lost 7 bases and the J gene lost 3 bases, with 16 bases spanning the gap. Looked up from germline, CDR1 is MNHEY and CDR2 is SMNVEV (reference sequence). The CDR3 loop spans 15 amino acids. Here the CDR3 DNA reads TGTGCCAGCACTTACGGGATTTCGGGCTACAATGAGCAGTTCTTC. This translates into CASTYGISGYNEQFF.

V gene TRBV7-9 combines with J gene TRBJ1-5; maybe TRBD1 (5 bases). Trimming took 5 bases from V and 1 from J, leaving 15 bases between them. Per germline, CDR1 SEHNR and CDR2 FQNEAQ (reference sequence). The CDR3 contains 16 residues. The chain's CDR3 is CASSPREDTSNQPQHF. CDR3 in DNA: TGTGCCAGCAGCCCCCGAGAGGACACGAGCAATCAGCCCCAGCATTTT.

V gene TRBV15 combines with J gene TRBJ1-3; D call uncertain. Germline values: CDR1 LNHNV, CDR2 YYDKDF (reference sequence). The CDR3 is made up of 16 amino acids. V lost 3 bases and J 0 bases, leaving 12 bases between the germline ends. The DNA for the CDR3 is TGTGCCACCAGCAGGCGTCCGGCAGACTCTGGAAACACCATATATTTT. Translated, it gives CATSRRPADSGNTIYF.

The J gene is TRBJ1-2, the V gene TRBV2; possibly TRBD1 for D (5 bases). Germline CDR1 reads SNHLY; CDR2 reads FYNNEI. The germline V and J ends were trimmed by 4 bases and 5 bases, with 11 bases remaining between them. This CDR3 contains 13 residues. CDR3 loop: CASSGGEAYGYTF. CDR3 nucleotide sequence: TGTGCCAGCAGTGGGGGGGAGGCTTATGGCTACACCTTC. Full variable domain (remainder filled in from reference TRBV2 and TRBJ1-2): EPEVTQTPSHQVTQMGQEVILRCVPISNHLYFYWYRQILGQKVEFLVSFYNNEISEKSEIFDDQFSVERPDGSNFTLKIRSTKLEDSAMYFCASSGGEAYGYTFGSGTRLTVV.

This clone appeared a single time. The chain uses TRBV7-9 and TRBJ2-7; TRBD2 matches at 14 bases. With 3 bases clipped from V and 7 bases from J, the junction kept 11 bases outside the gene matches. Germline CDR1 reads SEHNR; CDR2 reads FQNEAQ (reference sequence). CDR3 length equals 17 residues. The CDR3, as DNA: TGTGCCAGCAGCTTGGGACCCGGGACTAGCGGGAGTAGGGAGCAGTACTTC. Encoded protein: CASSLGPGTSGSREQYF.

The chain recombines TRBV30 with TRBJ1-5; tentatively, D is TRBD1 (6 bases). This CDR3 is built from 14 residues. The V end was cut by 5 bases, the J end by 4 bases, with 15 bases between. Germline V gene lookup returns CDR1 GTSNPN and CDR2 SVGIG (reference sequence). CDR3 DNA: TGTGCCTGGGGGGATAGGGGGGATAATCAGCCCCAGCATTTT. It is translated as CAWGDRGDNQPQHF.

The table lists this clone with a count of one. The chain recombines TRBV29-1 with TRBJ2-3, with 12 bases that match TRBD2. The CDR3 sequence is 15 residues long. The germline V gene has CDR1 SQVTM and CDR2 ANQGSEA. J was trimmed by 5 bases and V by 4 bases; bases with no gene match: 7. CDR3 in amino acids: CSVVASGRAGDTQYF. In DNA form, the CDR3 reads TGCAGCGTTGTGGCTAGCGGGAGGGCCGGAGATACGCAGTATTTT.

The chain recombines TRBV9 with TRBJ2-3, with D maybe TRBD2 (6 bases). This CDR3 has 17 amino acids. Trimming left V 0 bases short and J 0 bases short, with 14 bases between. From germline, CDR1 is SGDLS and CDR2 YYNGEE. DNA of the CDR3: TGTGCCAGCAGCGTAGTCCCTACGGAGGGGAGCACAGATACGCAGTATTTT. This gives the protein CASSVVPTEGSTDTQYF. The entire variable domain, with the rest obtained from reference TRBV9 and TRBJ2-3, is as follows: DSGVTQTPKHLITATGQRVTLRCSPRSGDLSVYWYQQSLDQGLQFLIQYYNGEERAKGNILERFSAQQFPDLHSELNLSSLELGDSALYFCASSVVPTEGSTDTQYFGPGTRLTVL.

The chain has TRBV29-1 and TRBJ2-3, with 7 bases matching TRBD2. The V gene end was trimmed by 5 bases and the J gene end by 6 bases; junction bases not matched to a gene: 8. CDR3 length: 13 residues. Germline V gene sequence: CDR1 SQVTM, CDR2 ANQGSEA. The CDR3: CSVTSENVDTQYF. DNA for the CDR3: TGCAGCGTTACTAGCGAGAACGTCGATACGCAGTATTTT.

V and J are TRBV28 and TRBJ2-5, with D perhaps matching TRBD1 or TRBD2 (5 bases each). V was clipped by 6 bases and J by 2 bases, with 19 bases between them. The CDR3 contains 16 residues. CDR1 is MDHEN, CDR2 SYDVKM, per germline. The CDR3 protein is CASSLEGMGEQETQYF. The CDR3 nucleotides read TGTGCCAGCAGCCTAGAGGGGATGGGGGAGCAAGAGACCCAGTACTTC.

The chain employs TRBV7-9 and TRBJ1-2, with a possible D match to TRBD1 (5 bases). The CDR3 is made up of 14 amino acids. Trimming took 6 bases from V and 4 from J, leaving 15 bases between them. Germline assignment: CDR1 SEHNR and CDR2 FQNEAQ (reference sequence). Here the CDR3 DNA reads TGTGCCAGCAGTCCAACCGGGACCTCCTATGGCTACACCTTC. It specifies CASSPTGTSYGYTF.

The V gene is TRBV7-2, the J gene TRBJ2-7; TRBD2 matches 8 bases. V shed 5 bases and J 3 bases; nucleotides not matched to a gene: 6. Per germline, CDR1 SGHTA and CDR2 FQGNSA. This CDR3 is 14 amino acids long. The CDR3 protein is CASSPGLVRYEQYF. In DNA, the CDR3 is TGTGCCAGCAGCCCGGGACTAGTGCGCTACGAGCAGTACTTC.

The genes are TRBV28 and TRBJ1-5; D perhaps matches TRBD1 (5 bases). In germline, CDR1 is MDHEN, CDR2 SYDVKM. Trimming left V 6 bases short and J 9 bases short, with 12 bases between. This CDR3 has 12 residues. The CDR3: CASRAPGGPQHF. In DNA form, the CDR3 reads TGTGCCAGCAGGGCCCCCGGGGGGCCCCAGCATTTT.

The CDR3 bases are TGTGCCAGCAGCCTTCCCAGCGTTCCCTCGGATGAAAAACTGTTTTTT. Its protein is CASSLPSVPSDEKLFF. The chain links TRBV7-9 to TRBJ1-4; D remains ambiguous. Germline-derived CDR1 and CDR2 are SEHNR and FQNEAQ (reference sequence). Trimming took off 5 bases at V and 6 bases at J, with 19 bases between the two ends. The CDR3 loop spans 16 amino acids.

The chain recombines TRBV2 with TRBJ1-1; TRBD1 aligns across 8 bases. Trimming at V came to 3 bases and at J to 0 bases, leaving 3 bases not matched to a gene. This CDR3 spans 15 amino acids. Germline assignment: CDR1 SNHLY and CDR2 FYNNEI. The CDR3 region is CASSDGTGLNTEAFF. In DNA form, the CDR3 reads TGTGCCAGCAGTGATGGGACAGGCCTGAACACTGAAGCTTTCTTT.

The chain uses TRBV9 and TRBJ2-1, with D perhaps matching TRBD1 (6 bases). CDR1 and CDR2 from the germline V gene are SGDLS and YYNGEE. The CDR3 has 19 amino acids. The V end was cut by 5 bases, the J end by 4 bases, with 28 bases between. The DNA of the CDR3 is TGTGCCAGCAGGCCCGCCTTAAGTGGGGGCCATCCGGGGTACAATGAGCAGTTCTTC. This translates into CASRPALSGGHPGYNEQFF.

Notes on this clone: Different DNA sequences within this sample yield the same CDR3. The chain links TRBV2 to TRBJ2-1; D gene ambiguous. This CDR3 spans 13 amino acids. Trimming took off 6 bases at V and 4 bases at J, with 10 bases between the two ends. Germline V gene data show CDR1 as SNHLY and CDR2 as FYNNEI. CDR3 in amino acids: CASSSGPYNEQFF. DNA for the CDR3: TGTGCCAGCAGCTCCGGACCGTACAATGAGCAGTTCTTC.

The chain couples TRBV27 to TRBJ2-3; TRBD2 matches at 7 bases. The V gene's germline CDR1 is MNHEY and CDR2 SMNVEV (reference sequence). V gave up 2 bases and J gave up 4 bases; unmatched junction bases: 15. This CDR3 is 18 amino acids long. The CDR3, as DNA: TGTGCCAGCAGTTTAGGGCTAGCGGCCCGCGTGGGGGCAGATACGCAGTATTTT. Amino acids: CASSLGLAARVGADTQYF.

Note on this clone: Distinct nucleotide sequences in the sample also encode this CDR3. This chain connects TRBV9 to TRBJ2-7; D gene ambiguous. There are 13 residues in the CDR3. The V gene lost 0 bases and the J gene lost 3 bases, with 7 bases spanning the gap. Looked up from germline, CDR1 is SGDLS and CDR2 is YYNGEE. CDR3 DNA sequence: TGTGCCAGCAGCGTAGGAGGCAGCTACGAGCAGTACTTC. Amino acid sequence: CASSVGGSYEQYF.

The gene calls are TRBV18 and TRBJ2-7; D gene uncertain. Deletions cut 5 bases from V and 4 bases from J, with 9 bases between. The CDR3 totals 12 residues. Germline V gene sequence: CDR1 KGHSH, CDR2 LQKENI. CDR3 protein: CASSELSYEQYF. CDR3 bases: TGTGCCAGCTCAGAACTTTCATACGAGCAGTACTTC.

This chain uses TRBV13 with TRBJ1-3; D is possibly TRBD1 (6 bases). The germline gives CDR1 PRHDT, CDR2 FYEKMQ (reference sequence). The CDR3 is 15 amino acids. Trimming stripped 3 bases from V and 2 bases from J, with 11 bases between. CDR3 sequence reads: CASSFNRAAGNTIYF. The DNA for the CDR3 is TGTGCCAGCAGCTTCAACAGGGCCGCTGGAAACACCATATATTTT.

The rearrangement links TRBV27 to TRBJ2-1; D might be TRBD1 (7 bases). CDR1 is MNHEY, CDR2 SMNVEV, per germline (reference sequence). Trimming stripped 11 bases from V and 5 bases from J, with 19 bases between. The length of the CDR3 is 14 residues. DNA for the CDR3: TGTGCCGCCGCCCCAGGGGGGCAGCACAATGAGCAGTTCTTC. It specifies CAAAPGGQHNEQFF.

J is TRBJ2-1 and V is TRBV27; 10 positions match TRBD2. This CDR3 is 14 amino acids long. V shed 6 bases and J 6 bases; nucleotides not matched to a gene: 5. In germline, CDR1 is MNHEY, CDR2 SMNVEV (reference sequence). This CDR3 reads CASRPAGGPNEQFF. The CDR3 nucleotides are TGTGCCAGCAGACCAGCGGGAGGGCCCAATGAGCAGTTCTTC.

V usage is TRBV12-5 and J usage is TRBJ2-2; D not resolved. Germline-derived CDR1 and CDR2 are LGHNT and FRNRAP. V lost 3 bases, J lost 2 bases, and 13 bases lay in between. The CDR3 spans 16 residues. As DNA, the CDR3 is TGTGCTAGTGGTTTCGAGGCGACACTTAACACCGGGGAGCTGTTTTTT. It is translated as CASGFEATLNTGELFF.

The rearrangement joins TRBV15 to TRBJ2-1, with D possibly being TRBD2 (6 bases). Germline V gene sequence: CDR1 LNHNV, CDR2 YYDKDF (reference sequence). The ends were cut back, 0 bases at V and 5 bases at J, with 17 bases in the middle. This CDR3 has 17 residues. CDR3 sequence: CATSRDHSTSLDNEQFF. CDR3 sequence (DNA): TGTGCCACCAGCAGAGATCACAGCACTAGCCTAGACAATGAGCAGTTCTTC.